This is a list of T cell receptor beta chains from one sample in a study of blood T cell repertoires in COVID-19. The data were produced by immunoSEQ multiplex PCR, yet TCRdb's version contains in-frame clones alone and is incomplete. This table has about 150,000 clones, roughly 84% appearing once. Sequencing was carried out using peripheral blood. These receptors were obtained from a human donor in a cohort sampled during active COVID-19. Both conserved end residues are part of each CDR3. Each record gives: CDR3 protein, CDR3 DNA, J gene, clone size, V gene, D gene. A D gene is named only where the DNA matches it firmly. Rows may omit the clone size; those that give it use once, few, many or a size class.

CDR3aa: CASSEASTAGNTIYF
CDR3nt: TGTGCCAGCAGTGAAGCGTCAACCGCGGGAAACACCATATATTTT
j_gene: TRBJ1-3
abundance: .
v_gene: TRBV6-1
d_gene: .

CDR3aa: CASSYRDSRHYGYTF
CDR3nt: TGTGCCAGCAGCTACCGGGACAGTAGACACTATGGCTACACCTTC
j_gene: TRBJ1-2
abundance: .
v_gene: TRBV5-6
d_gene: TRBD1

CDR3aa: CSVGTGGVSGYTF
CDR3nt: TGCAGCGTTGGGACAGGGGGCGTCTCTGGCTACACCTTC
j_gene: TRBJ1-2
abundance: .
v_gene: TRBV29-1
d_gene: TRBD1

CDR3aa: CASSTSPEGNTIYF
CDR3nt: TGTGCCAGCAGTACCTCTCCCGAGGGAAACACCATATATTTT
j_gene: TRBJ1-3
abundance: .
v_gene: TRBV9
d_gene: .

CDR3aa: CASSIARYNQPQHF
CDR3nt: TGTGCCAGTAGTATTGCCAGGTATAATCAGCCCCAGCATTTT
j_gene: TRBJ1-5
abundance: .
v_gene: TRBV19
d_gene: .

CDR3aa: CAWSGVAGIYEQYF
CDR3nt: TGTGCCTGGAGCGGGGTAGCGGGGATCTACGAGCAGTACTTC
j_gene: TRBJ2-7
abundance: .
v_gene: TRBV30
d_gene: TRBD2

CDR3aa: CASRLLAVTYNEQFF
CDR3nt: TGCGCCAGCAGATTGTTAGCGGTAACCTACAATGAGCAGTTCTTC
j_gene: TRBJ2-1
abundance: .
v_gene: TRBV5-1
d_gene: .

CDR3aa: CASSQGTFSNQPQHF
CDR3nt: TGTGCCAGCAGCCAAGGGACATTTAGCAATCAGCCCCAGCATTTT
j_gene: TRBJ1-5
abundance: .
v_gene: TRBV3-1/TRBV3-2
d_gene: .

CDR3aa: CASSSHGQGGTEAFF
CDR3nt: TGTGCCAGCAGCTCCCACGGACAGGGTGGGACTGAAGCTTTCTTT
j_gene: TRBJ1-1
abundance: .
v_gene: TRBV7-9
d_gene: TRBD1

CDR3aa: CASSLAATGGHNEQYF
CDR3nt: TGTGCCAGCAGCTTAGCGGCGACAGGGGGCCACAACGAGCAGTACTTC
j_gene: TRBJ2-7
abundance: few
v_gene: TRBV7-2
d_gene: TRBD1

CDR3aa: CASSHRDNEKLFF
CDR3nt: TGTGCCAGTAGTCACAGAGATAATGAAAAACTGTTTTTT
j_gene: TRBJ1-4
abundance: .
v_gene: TRBV19
d_gene: .

CDR3aa: CASSFGGGLTDTQYF
CDR3nt: TGTGCCAGCAGCTTCGGCGGGGGCCTCACAGATACGCAGTATTTT
j_gene: TRBJ2-3
abundance: .
v_gene: TRBV7-3
d_gene: .

CDR3aa: CATQAGHRDKSLVSNQPQHF
CDR3nt: TGTGCCACTCAAGCGGGGCACCGAGACAAGTCCCTCGTGAGCAATCAGCCCCAGCATTTT
j_gene: TRBJ1-5
abundance: .
v_gene: TRBV15
d_gene: .

CDR3aa: CASSVALRGEKDTQYF
CDR3nt: TGTGCCAGCAGCGTAGCGCTCCGGGGGGAGAAAGATACGCAGTATTTT
j_gene: TRBJ2-3
abundance: .
v_gene: TRBV9
d_gene: TRBD2

CDR3aa: CASSPTGDYGYTF
CDR3nt: TGTGCCAGCAGCCCGACAGGGGACTATGGCTACACCTTC
j_gene: TRBJ1-2
abundance: .
v_gene: TRBV3-1/TRBV3-2
d_gene: TRBD1

CDR3aa: CASSLEGGNYGYTF
CDR3nt: TGCGCCAGCAGCTTGGAAGGGGGAAACTATGGCTACACCTTC
j_gene: TRBJ1-2
abundance: .
v_gene: TRBV5-1
d_gene: .

CDR3aa: CASSLGQSRYGYTF
CDR3nt: TGTGCCAGCAGCTTAGGCCAGTCCCGCTATGGCTACACCTTC
j_gene: TRBJ1-2
abundance: .
v_gene: TRBV7-9
d_gene: .

CDR3aa: CAGQGHRDTEAFF
CDR3nt: TGTGCCGGACAGGGACATAGGGACACTGAAGCTTTCTTT
j_gene: TRBJ1-1
abundance: .
v_gene: TRBV6-5
d_gene: TRBD1

CDR3aa: CASSLVKGVRDTQYF
CDR3nt: TGTGCCAGCAGCTTAGTAAAGGGGGTCAGAGATACGCAGTATTTT
j_gene: TRBJ2-3
abundance: .
v_gene: TRBV7-2
d_gene: .

CDR3aa: CASSAPGKAGNTIYF
CDR3nt: TGTGCCAGCTCCGCCCCAGGGAAGGCGGGAAACACCATATATTTT
j_gene: TRBJ1-3
abundance: once
v_gene: TRBV28
d_gene: .

CDR3aa: CARRRLGGLAGGRGTDTQYF
CDR3nt: TGTGCCCGCCGCCGCCTCGGGGGGCTAGCGGGGGGGCGGGGCACAGATACGCAGTATTTT
j_gene: TRBJ2-3
abundance: .
v_gene: TRBV5-4
d_gene: TRBD2

CDR3aa: CASSRRIGELFF
CDR3nt: TGTGCCAGCAGCCGGAGGATCGGGGAGCTGTTTTTT
j_gene: TRBJ2-2
abundance: .
v_gene: TRBV7-9
d_gene: .

CDR3aa: CASSHGARNTEAFF
CDR3nt: TGCGCCAGCAGCCATGGGGCACGGAACACTGAAGCTTTCTTT
j_gene: TRBJ1-1
abundance: .
v_gene: TRBV4-3
d_gene: .

CDR3aa: CASSKGSTGGSEQYF
CDR3nt: TGTGCCAGCAGCAAGGGTTCGACAGGGGGCAGCGAGCAGTACTTC
j_gene: TRBJ2-7
abundance: .
v_gene: TRBV2
d_gene: TRBD1

CDR3aa: CASSPEPRDYYGYTF
CDR3nt: TGCGCCAGCAGCCCCGAGCCCCGGGATTACTATGGCTACACCTTC
j_gene: TRBJ1-2
abundance: .
v_gene: TRBV4-3
d_gene: .

CDR3aa: CATSDFGQGVTGELFF
CDR3nt: TGTGCCACCAGTGATTTTGGGCAGGGCGTCACCGGGGAGCTGTTTTTT
j_gene: TRBJ2-2
abundance: .
v_gene: TRBV24-1
d_gene: .

CDR3aa: CASSSGQGWDSPLHF
CDR3nt: TGTGCCAGCAGTTCTGGACAGGGTTGGGATTCACCCCTCCACTTT
j_gene: TRBJ1-6
abundance: .
v_gene: TRBV28
d_gene: TRBD1